This TCR beta chain derives from a study of T cells in tuberculosis. Study information: Sequenced TCRs come from CD1B-GMM tetramer-binding T cells. Study conclusions and caveats: Shorter CDR3-alpha in active tuberculosis partly drove smaller distances. Smaller distances to GMM-specific TCRs suggested their expansion in active tuberculosis.

Tuberculin skin test and IGRA determined adolescents' latent tuberculosis status at entry. Germline V gene data show CDR1 as SNHLY and CDR2 as FYNNEI. J was trimmed by 4 bases and V by 7 bases; bases with no gene match: 4. The length of the CDR3 is 14 residues. On this clone: Antigen unknown.

Clones were read by immunoSEQ multiplex PCR, and TCRdb kept only the in-frame ones, dropping some. The data contain 30,000 to 40,000 clones, approximately 96% of them seen just once; the ten biggest clones take up 6.2%. The chain carries TRBV2 and TRBJ2-2, with 9 bases identical to TRBD1. Source material: PBMCs. This TCR was recovered from a donor aged 10 to 29 with latent tuberculosis or without tuberculosis infection. CDR3 DNA: TGTGCCAGCATAGGGACAGGGATCACCGGGGAGCTGTTTTTT. Translation gives CASIGTGITGELFF. Full variable domain (remainder filled in from reference TRBV2 and TRBJ2-2): EPEVTQTPSHQVTQMGQEVILRCVPISNHLYFYWYRQILGQKVEFLVSFYNNEISEKSEIFDDQFSVERPDGSNFTLKIRSTKLEDSAMYFCASIGTGITGELFFGEGSRLTVL.